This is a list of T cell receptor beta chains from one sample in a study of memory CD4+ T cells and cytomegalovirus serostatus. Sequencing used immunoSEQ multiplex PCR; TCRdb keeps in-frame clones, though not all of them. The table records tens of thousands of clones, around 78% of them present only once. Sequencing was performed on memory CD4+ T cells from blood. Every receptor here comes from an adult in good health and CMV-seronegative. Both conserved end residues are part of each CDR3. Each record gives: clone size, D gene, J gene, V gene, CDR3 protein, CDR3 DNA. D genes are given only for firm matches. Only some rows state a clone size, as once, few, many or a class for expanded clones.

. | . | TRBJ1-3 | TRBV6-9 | CASSSRSPGRERGNTIYF | TGTGCCAGCAGTTCCCGTTCGCCGGGGCGAGAGAGAGGAAACACCATATATTTT
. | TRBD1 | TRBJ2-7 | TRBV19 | CASSSSTGASYEQYF | TGTGCCAGTAGTAGTTCGACAGGGGCTTCCTACGAGCAGTACTTC
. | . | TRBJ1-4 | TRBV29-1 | CSVEAATGLFF | TGCAGCGTTGAAGCCGCGACAGGACTGTTTTTT
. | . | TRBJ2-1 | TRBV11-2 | CASSLVGPGRANEQFF | TGTGCCAGCAGCTTAGTGGGGCCGGGCCGTGCCAATGAGCAGTTCTTC
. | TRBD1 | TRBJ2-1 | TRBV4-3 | CASSQVGGTGGNEQFF | TGCGCCAGCAGCCAAGTAGGGGGGACAGGGGGCAATGAGCAGTTCTTC
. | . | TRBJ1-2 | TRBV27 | CASSLLRGLAYYGYTF | TGTGCCAGCAGTTTATTGAGAGGGCTGGCCTACTATGGCTACACCTTC
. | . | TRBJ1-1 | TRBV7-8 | CASSLNGQPNTEAFF | TGTGCCAGCAGCTTAAATGGACAGCCGAACACTGAAGCTTTCTTT
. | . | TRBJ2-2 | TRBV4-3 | CASSQVRLYTGELFF | TGCGCCAGCAGCCAAGTTAGGCTATACACCGGGGAGCTGTTTTTT
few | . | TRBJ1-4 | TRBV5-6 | CASSKTSYNEKLFF | TGTGCCAGCAGCAAAACTAGCTATAATGAAAAACTGTTTTTT
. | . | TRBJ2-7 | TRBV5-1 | CASSSEIGHEQYF | TGCGCCAGCAGCTCGGAAATCGGTCACGAGCAGTACTTC
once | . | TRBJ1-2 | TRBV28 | CASSPSTGANYGYTF | TGTGCCAGCAGTCCCTCGACAGGAGCTAACTATGGCTACACCTTC
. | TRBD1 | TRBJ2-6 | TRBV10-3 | CAISKGAGANVLTF | TGTGCCATCTCTAAGGGGGCCGGGGCCAACGTCCTGACTTTC
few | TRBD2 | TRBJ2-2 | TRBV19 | CASTSLAGVGELFF | TGTGCCAGTACGTCGCTAGCGGGGGTCGGGGAGCTGTTTTTT
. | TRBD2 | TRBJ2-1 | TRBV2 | CASSEGGLAGGNEQFF | TGTGCCAGCAGTGAGGGCGGCCTAGCGGGGGGGAATGAGCAGTTCTTC
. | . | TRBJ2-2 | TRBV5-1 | CASSEGLNTGELFF | TGCGCCAGCAGCGAAGGACTGAACACCGGGGAGCTGTTTTTT
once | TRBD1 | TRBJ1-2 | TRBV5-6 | CASSLAGTGGLGYTF | TGTGCCAGCAGCTTGGCGGGGACAGGGGGCTTAGGCTACACCTTC
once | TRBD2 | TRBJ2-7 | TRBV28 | CASSFAGGGLEQYF | TGTGCCAGCAGTTTCGCGGGAGGAGGGTTAGAGCAGTACTTC
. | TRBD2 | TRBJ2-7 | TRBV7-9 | CASSQGLAGSYEQYF | TGTGCCAGCAGCCAAGGCCTAGCGGGTTCCTACGAGCAGTACTTC
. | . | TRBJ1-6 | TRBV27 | CASNPGGGAGSSYNSPLHF | TGTGCCAGCAACCCTGGCGGAGGCGCCGGAAGCTCCTATAATTCACCCCTCCACTTT
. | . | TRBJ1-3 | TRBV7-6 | CASSLADPTGTGNTIYF | TGTGCCAGCAGCTTAGCGGACCCCACAGGGACTGGAAACACCATATATTTT
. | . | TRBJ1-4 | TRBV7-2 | CASSPNREREKLFF | TGTGCCAGCAGCCCCAACAGGGAGCGGGAAAAACTGTTTTTT
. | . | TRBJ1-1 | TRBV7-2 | CATSTYLNTEAFF | TGTGCCACCAGTACATACTTGAACACTGAAGCTTTCTTT
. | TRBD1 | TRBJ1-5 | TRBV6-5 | CASSDRGGQPQHF | TGTGCCAGCAGCGACAGGGGAGGGCAGCCCCAGCATTTT
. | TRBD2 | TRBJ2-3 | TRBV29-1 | CSVETSGGRDTQYF | TGCAGCGTTGAGACTAGCGGGGGGAGAGATACGCAGTATTTT
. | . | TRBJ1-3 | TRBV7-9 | CASSFRGGGNTIYF | TGTGCCAGCAGCTTCCGAGGGGGTGGAAACACCATATATTTT
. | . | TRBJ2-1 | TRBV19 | CASSPVLRLGNEQFF | TGTGCCAGTAGTCCCGTATTGCGCTTGGGCAATGAGCAGTTCTTC
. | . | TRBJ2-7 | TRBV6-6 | CASSHMIRPYEQYF | TGTGCCAGCAGTCACATGATCAGACCCTACGAGCAGTACTTC
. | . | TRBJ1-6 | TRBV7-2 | CASRFRLAGAMAPLHF | TGTGCCAGCAGGTTCCGTCTTGCCGGGGCGATGGCACCCCTCCACTTT
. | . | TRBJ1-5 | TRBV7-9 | CASSLSSSSNQPQHF | TGTGCCAGCAGCTTAAGTTCAAGTAGCAATCAGCCCCAGCATTTT
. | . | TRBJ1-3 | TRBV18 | CASSQTRQTSGNTIYF | TGTGCCAGCTCACAAACCCGCCAGACGTCTGGAAACACCATATATTTT
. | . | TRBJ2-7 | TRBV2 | CASKKDRLMGYEQYF | TGTGCCAGCAAGAAGGATAGGCTGATGGGGTACGAGCAGTACTTC
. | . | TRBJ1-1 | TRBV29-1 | CSVVFAEAFF | TGCAGCGTTGTGTTCGCTGAAGCTTTCTTT
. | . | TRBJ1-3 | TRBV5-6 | CASSLGTWIGFSGNTIYF | TGTGCCAGCAGCTTGGGGACCTGGATCGGGTTCTCTGGAAACACCATATATTTT
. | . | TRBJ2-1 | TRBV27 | CASQRALLYNEQFF | TGTGCCAGCCAGCGGGCGTTACTTTACAATGAGCAGTTCTTC
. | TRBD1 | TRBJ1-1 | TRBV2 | CASSEDRDTEAFF | TGTGCCAGCAGTGAGGACAGGGACACTGAAGCTTTCTTT
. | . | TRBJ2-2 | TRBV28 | CASSPRRASTGELFF | TGTGCCAGCAGTCCGCGGCGCGCTTCCACCGGGGAGCTATTTTTT
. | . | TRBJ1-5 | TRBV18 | CASSPTDGPRGQPQHF | TGTGCCAGCTCACCAACCGACGGGCCGAGAGGTCAGCCCCAGCATTTT
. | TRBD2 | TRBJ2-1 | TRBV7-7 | CASSAGTSKGEQFF | TGTGCTAGCAGCGCCGGGACTAGTAAGGGTGAGCAGTTCTTC
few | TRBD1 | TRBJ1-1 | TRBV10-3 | CATTGGYTEAFF | TGTGCCACGACAGGGGGATACACTGAAGCTTTCTTT
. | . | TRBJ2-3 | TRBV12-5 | CASGLVVGALDTQYF | TGTGCTAGTGGTTTGGTCGTGGGGGCTCTTGATACGCAGTATTTT
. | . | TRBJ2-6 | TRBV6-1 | CASSGFHSGANVLTF | TGTGCCAGCAGTGGCTTCCACTCTGGGGCCAACGTCCTGACTTTC
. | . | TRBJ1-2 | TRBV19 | CASSTGQISTTNYGYTF | TGTGCCAGTAGTACTGGACAGATCTCGACCACTAACTATGGCTACACCTTC
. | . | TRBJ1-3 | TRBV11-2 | CASSLDTGNTIYF | TGTGCCAGCAGCTTAGATACGGGAAACACCATATATTTT
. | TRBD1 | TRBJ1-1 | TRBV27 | CASSLRGQGNTEAFF | TGTGCCAGCAGTTTAAGGGGACAGGGGAACACTGAAGCTTTCTTT
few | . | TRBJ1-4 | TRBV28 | CATSSGDATNEKLFF | TGTGCCACCTCCTCGGGGGACGCAACTAATGAAAAACTGTTTTTT
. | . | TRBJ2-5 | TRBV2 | CASSEALGGIGETQYF | TGTGCCAGCAGTGAAGCGCTTGGGGGAATAGGAGAGACCCAGTACTTC
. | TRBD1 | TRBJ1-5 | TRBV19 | CASRSGQGASQPQHF | TGTGCCAGTAGATCGGGGCAGGGGGCTTCTCAGCCCCAGCATTTT
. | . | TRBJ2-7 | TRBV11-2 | CASSLDPQRAYEQYF | TGTGCCAGCAGCTTAGATCCCCAGCGGGCCTACGAGCAGTACTTC
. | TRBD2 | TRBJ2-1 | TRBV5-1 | CASSPPSGATYNEQFF | TGCGCCAGCAGCCCACCTAGCGGGGCTACCTACAATGAGCAGTTCTTC
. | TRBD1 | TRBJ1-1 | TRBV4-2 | CASSKEGHTGGRYTEAFF | TGTGCCAGCAGCAAAGAAGGCCATACAGGGGGTCGGTACACTGAAGCTTTCTTT
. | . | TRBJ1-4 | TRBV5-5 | CASSLTKEKLFF | TGTGCCAGCAGCTTGACTAAGGAAAAACTGTTTTTT
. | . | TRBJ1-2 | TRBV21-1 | CASSPRRGFGYGYTF | TGTGCCAGCAGCCCCAGGCGGGGGTTCGGCTATGGCTACACCTTC
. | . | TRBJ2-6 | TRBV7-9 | CASSFRASSGANVLTF | TGTGCCAGCAGCTTTAGGGCTAGTTCTGGGGCCAACGTCCTGACTTTC
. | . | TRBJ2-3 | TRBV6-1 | CASSEGVLASTDTQYF | TGTGCCAGCAGTGAAGGAGTCCTAGCGAGCACAGATACGCAGTATTTT
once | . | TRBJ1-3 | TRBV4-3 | CASSQVGRNTIYF | TGCGCCAGCAGCCAAGTCGGGAGAAACACCATATATTTT
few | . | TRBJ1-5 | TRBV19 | CASRDSASPQHF | TGTGCCAGTAGGGACTCGGCTTCGCCCCAGCATTTT
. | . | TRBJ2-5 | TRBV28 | CASSFGGTQETQYF | TGTGCCAGCAGTTTCGGGGGTACGCAAGAGACCCAGTACTTC